This is a list of T cell receptor beta chains from one sample in a study of monozygotic twins with inflammatory bowel disease. TCRdb reprocessed the 5' RACE reads; each CDR3 protein has one entry and no DNA is given. The sample shows around 140,000 distinct CDR3 sequences, and 0.95% to 1.5% sits with its ten largest clones. Specimen: blood. The receptors were sampled from a human donor with ulcerative colitis or Crohn's disease, or a healthy co-twin of an affected twin (not recorded which). Each CDR3 is given with its conserved first and last residue.

TRBV9	TRBJ2-7	CASSVGRGAYDEQYF
TRBV5-1	TRBJ2-3	CASSLDSDVDTQYF
TRBV9	TRBJ2-1	CASSVAGTRLHNEQFF
TRBV7-2	TRBJ2-1	CASTHELAGYNEQFF
TRBV10-3	TRBJ1-1	CAIRDTTEAFF
TRBV10-3	TRBJ2-5	CAIGEAGARKETQYF
TRBV29-1	TRBJ2-5	CSVEGKAAVPRETQYF
TRBV27	TRBJ1-1	CASSLSGRGLGTEAFF
TRBV14	TRBJ2-2	CASSQDVGGTGELFF
TRBV5-1	TRBJ2-1	CASSKGQNEQFF
TRBV5-1	TRBJ2-7	CASSLRTVGEQYF
TRBV27	TRBJ2-3	CASSYLTDTQYF
TRBV7-2	TRBJ2-2	CASSFGTSGSKGGELFF
TRBV7-9	TRBJ1-6	CASSLVGAGPLHF
TRBV7-8	TRBJ2-3	CASSLVGGTDTQYF
TRBV12-3/TRBV12-4	TRBJ2-1	CASGTLSYNEQFF
TRBV29-1	TRBJ2-1	CSVDAGGSYNEQFF
TRBV7-8	TRBJ1-1	CASSLEGWSGNTEAFF
TRBV9	TRBJ2-7	CASSVAADSGMLSYEQYF
TRBV4-2	TRBJ2-1	CASSQELAVMGEQFF
TRBV29-1	TRBJ2-7	CSVVKGTYEQYF
TRBV4-2	TRBJ2-3	CASSQDSIGDTQYF
TRBV29-1	TRBJ2-7	CSVEESSGKAQYF
TRBV28	TRBJ1-2	CASSDDGRYGYTF